This T cell receptor beta chain was sequenced for a study of T-cell reconstitution after alpha-beta-depleted transplantation in children. The authors prepared the TCRbeta library with unique molecular identifiers. TCRdb recomputed calls from the PCR reads with MiXCR, one row per CDR3 protein. The repertoire consists of about 340,000 distinct CDR3 sequences, with 10% occurring once and the leading ten covering about 2.3%. Trimming took 3 bases from V and 7 from J, leaving 10 bases between them. The CDR3 is 12 residues long. The germline V gene encodes CDR1 MDHEN and CDR2 SYDVKM. Sample: PBMCs from the stem cell graft donor, taken from the stem cell graft. This receptor was identified in a human donor who donated a stem cell graft to a child with acute lymphoblastic leukemia. The J gene is TRBJ2-7, the V gene TRBV28, with D perhaps TRBD1 (6 bases). CDR3 loop: CASSFRGWEQYF. CDR3 coding DNA: TGTGCCAGCAGTTTCAGGGGTTGGGAGCAGTACTTC.